One and the same sample provided the 4 T cell receptor beta chains below, sequenced in a study of T cells in Graves' hyperthyroidism and ophthalmopathy. Amplified regions were TCR beta CDR3 sequences from RNA transcripts. TCR CDR3 underwent first-round RT-PCR with the HTBI primer set. From the multiplex PCR reads, TCRdb called clonotypes with MiXCR, one entry per CDR3 protein. This sample has 300,000 or so distinct CDR3 sequences, with roughly 15% found just once. The sample consisted of blood. The source of these receptors is a man aged 25 to 40 with Graves' hyperthyroidism.

This clonotype was seen ten or more times. The chain uses TRBV11-1 and TRBJ2-5; TRBD2 is a possible D gene (6 bases). This CDR3 region has 16 residues. V was cut by 0 bases and J by 7 bases, with 18 bases left in between. The germline gives CDR1 SGHAT, CDR2 FQDESV (reference sequence). CDR3: CASSLARRAGDGTQYF. Here the CDR3 DNA reads TGTGCCAGCAGCTTAGCGCGGAGAGCGGGCGATGGGACCCAGTACTTC.

The sample holds a few counts of this clonotype. This chain connects TRBV9 to TRBJ2-6, with D perhaps matching TRBD2 (7 bases). This CDR3 has 16 amino acids. The germline V gene encodes CDR1 SGDLS and CDR2 YYNGEE. The germline V and J ends were trimmed by 2 bases and 0 bases, with 9 bases remaining between them. This CDR3 is CASSVRGGSGANVLTF. Here the CDR3 DNA reads TGTGCCAGCAGCGTGAGGGGGGGCTCTGGGGCCAACGTCCTGACTTTC.

The chain recombines TRBV14 with TRBJ2-7; D is possibly TRBD1 or TRBD2 (5 bases each). The V end was cut by 2 bases, the J end by 0 bases, with 11 bases between. This CDR3 spans 15 amino acids. Per the germline V gene, CDR1 is SGHDN and CDR2 is FVKESK. CDR3 in DNA: TGTGCCAGCAGCCAATTATTGGGGGACTCCTACGAGCAGTACTTC. Amino acid sequence: CASSQLLGDSYEQYF.

This clonotype was seen at least ten times. The chain links TRBV5-1 to TRBJ1-4, with D hard to call. The V gene's germline CDR1 is SGHRS and CDR2 YFSETQ. V shed 4 bases and J shed 2 bases, with 6 bases lying between them. The CDR3 extends over 13 amino acids. Written as DNA, the CDR3 is TGCGCCAGCAGCGACCAGACTAATGAAAAACTGTTTTTT. Its protein product is CASSDQTNEKLFF.